Following are 25 T cell receptor beta chains from one sample sequenced in a study of radiotherapy plus CTLA-4 blockade in lung cancer. Only in-frame clones appear in the TCRdb table, and some are missing; sequencing was by immunoSEQ multiplex PCR. The table records 120,000 or so clones, nearly 80% of them present only once. The specimen was peripheral blood, collected from a patient treated with radiotherapy plus ipilimumab. These receptors were collected from a human donor with non-small cell lung cancer who had a partial response to radiotherapy plus ipilimumab.

The rearrangement uses TRBV27 and TRBJ2-3; 7 bases agree with TRBD1. Germline V gives CDR1 MNHEY, CDR2 SMNVEV (reference sequence). V was clipped by 5 bases and J by 1 base; unmatched bases: 9. The CDR3 consists of 16 residues. Here the CDR3 reads CASSTRTGSGTDTQYF. Written as DNA, the CDR3 is TGTGCCAGCAGTACGCGGACAGGCTCGGGCACAGATACGCAGTATTTT.

The chain uses TRBV7-9 and TRBJ2-1; the match to TRBD2 covers 8 bases. The length of the CDR3 is 15 residues. V was pared by 5 bases and J by 6 bases, with 9 bases of the junction left unmatched. The germline CDR1 and CDR2 sequences are SEHNR and FQNEAQ (reference sequence). Here the CDR3 reads CASSPPGRVFNEQFF. CDR3 DNA: TGTGCCAGCAGCCCCCCCGGGAGGGTCTTCAATGAGCAGTTCTTC.

The chain is built from TRBV5-4 and TRBJ2-7, with a possible D match to TRBD2 (5 bases). Germline CDR1 is SGHNT and CDR2 is YYREEE (reference sequence). The CDR3 totals 14 residues. Trimming took off 7 bases at V and 0 bases at J, with 14 bases between the two ends. The CDR3 nucleotides are TGTGCCAGCCGCCGTGAACGGGGCTCCTACGAGCAGTACTTC. As protein: CASRRERGSYEQYF.

The chain recombines TRBV5-4 with TRBJ2-1, with D unresolved. The V gene lost 4 bases and the J gene lost 0 bases, with 11 bases spanning the gap. The CDR3 has 15 amino acids. Germline V CDR1 and CDR2: SGHNT, YYREEE (reference sequence). The DNA for the CDR3 is TGTGCCAGCAGCCCCCGGGTGGACTCCTACAATGAGCAGTTCTTC. Its protein product is CASSPRVDSYNEQFF.

V gene TRBV6-1 combines with J gene TRBJ2-3; 10 bases align to TRBD2. The CDR3 loop spans 16 amino acids. Trimming cost V 2 bases and J 3 bases; bases outside gene matches: 5. The germline V gene encodes CDR1 MNHNS and CDR2 SASEGT. In DNA, the CDR3 is TGTGCCAGCAGTGAAAGAGCGGGAGGGAAGACAGATACGCAGTATTTT. It is translated as CASSERAGGKTDTQYF.

This chain links TRBV6-5 with TRBJ2-3; 7 bases are shared with TRBD2. Germline V gene sequence: CDR1 MNHEY, CDR2 SVGAGI. This CDR3 has 12 residues. The CDR3 DNA follows: TGTGCTTCCGGACTAGTAATAGATACGCAGTATTTT. It is translated as CASGLVIDTQYF.

The V and J genes are TRBV6-6 and TRBJ2-7; 12 positions agree with TRBD1. With 4 bases clipped from V and 4 bases from J, the junction kept 5 bases outside the gene matches. The CDR3 contains 15 residues. CDR1 is MNHNY, CDR2 SVGAGI, per germline (reference sequence). CDR3: CASSSPGQGAYEQYV. The CDR3 DNA reads TGTGCCAGCAGTTCCCCGGGACAGGGGGCTTACGAGCAGTACGTC.

This chain uses TRBV6-5 with TRBJ1-1, with D tentatively TRBD1 (6 bases). CDR3 length: 14 amino acids. Trimming removed 8 bases at V and 6 bases at J, with 19 bases between. Germline values: CDR1 MNHEY, CDR2 SVGAGI. CDR3 residues: CASPEWGGRSEAFF. Written as DNA, the CDR3 is TGTGCCAGCCCGGAGTGGGGGGGGCGTTCTGAAGCTTTCTTT.

V usage is TRBV27 and J usage is TRBJ2-2; 8 positions agree with TRBD2. The CDR3 loop spans 15 amino acids. The V segment lost 5 bases and the J segment 5 bases; nucleotides outside the gene matches: 7. Per germline, CDR1 MNHEY and CDR2 SMNVEV (reference sequence). The chain's CDR3 is CASSPGGTLTGELFF. In DNA form, the CDR3 reads TGTGCCAGCAGTCCGGGGGGGACACTAACCGGGGAGCTGTTTTTT.

The table lists this clone with a few counts. The chain couples TRBV10-3 to TRBJ1-4; 7 bases agree with TRBD1. The junction had 2 bases not matched to a gene; V was cut back by 4 bases and J by 6 bases. Germline CDR1 is ENHRY and CDR2 is SYGVKD. The CDR3 has 13 residues. For the CDR3, the DNA is TGTGCCATCAGTGTCACAGGGGATGAAAAACTGTTTTTT. Protein: CAISVTGDEKLFF.

This chain connects TRBV6-5 to TRBJ2-7, with a weak D call TRBD1 (6 bases). Trimming left V 4 bases short and J 6 bases short, with 13 bases between. CDR3 size: 13 residues. The V gene's germline CDR1 is MNHEY and CDR2 SVGAGI. The CDR3 DNA reads as TGTGCCAGCAGTTCCGGACTGGGGGCCGAGCAGTACTTC. This translates into CASSSGLGAEQYF.

This chain connects TRBV2 to TRBJ2-5; D may be TRBD2 (7 bases). The CDR3 is 12 amino acids. Trimming pared 9 bases from V and 7 bases from J, leaving 15 bases between. Per germline, CDR1 SNHLY and CDR2 FYNNEI. The CDR3 nucleotides read TGTGCCAGTATAGGGGGGGGCGGGACCCAGTACTTC. Encoded protein: CASIGGGGTQYF.

This sequence joins TRBV4-1 and TRBJ2-7; 11 bases are a match to TRBD1. This CDR3 is built from 15 residues. V was pared by 3 bases and J by 2 bases, with 3 bases of the junction left unmatched. Germline V CDR1 and CDR2: MGHRA, YSYEKL. The CDR3 DNA follows: TGCGCCAGCAGCCAGGGGGACAGGGGGGCCTACGAGCAGTACTTC. It specifies CASSQGDRGAYEQYF.

The rearrangement uses TRBV5-1 and TRBJ1-2, with 9 nucleotides matching TRBD1. Germline V lookup: CDR1 SGHRS, CDR2 YFSETQ. Trimming took 4 bases from V and 8 from J; bases not matched to a gene: 9. The CDR3 spans 14 residues. The chain's CDR3 is CASSPGQGRGGYTF. The DNA of the CDR3 is TGCGCCAGCAGCCCCGGACAGGGGAGAGGGGGCTACACCTTC.

The chain uses TRBV10-3 and TRBJ2-7; D is perhaps TRBD1 (6 bases). Germline CDR1 reads ENHRY; CDR2 reads SYGVKD. Trimming took off 3 bases at V and 2 bases at J, with 11 bases between the two ends. CDR3 length: 14 residues. This CDR3 is CAISESGQTYEQYV. CDR3 coding DNA: TGTGCCATCAGTGAATCGGGACAAACCTACGAGCAGTACGTC.

The gene calls are TRBV5-1 and TRBJ1-1, with TRBD1 identical over 9 bases. The J segment lost 6 bases and the V segment lost 5 bases, leaving 8 bases of the junction unmatched. Germline V gene lookup returns CDR1 SGHRS and CDR2 YFSETQ. CDR3 length: 14 residues. The CDR3 nucleotides are TGCGCCAGCAGTCTGGGACAGGGTTGGGCTGAAGCTTTCTTT. Amino acid sequence: CASSLGQGWAEAFF.

The table lists this clone with a count of one. This chain joins TRBV6-1 and TRBJ1-1; 8 bases match TRBD1. V trimming: 3 bases; J trimming: 4 bases; junction bases outside the gene matches: 4. Germline V lookup: CDR1 MNHNS, CDR2 SASEGT. The CDR3 runs to 14 residues. The CDR3 spells CASSEKTGGTEAFF. DNA of the CDR3: TGTGCCAGCAGTGAGAAAACAGGGGGCACTGAAGCTTTCTTT.

V gene TRBV27 combines with J gene TRBJ1-2; 10 positions agree with TRBD1. The length of the CDR3 is 15 residues. Germline CDR1 is MNHEY and CDR2 is SMNVEV (reference sequence). With V trimmed by 5 bases and J by 7 bases, 10 bases remained unmatched. The CDR3 DNA follows: TGTGCCAGCAGTCCATTCGACAGGGGGCAGGTTGGCTACACCTTC. Encoded protein: CASSPFDRGQVGYTF.

The chain employs TRBV7-2 and TRBJ1-2; 12 nucleotides match TRBD1. CDR1 is SGHTA and CDR2 is FQGNSA in the germline V gene. V was pared by 3 bases and J by 3 bases, with 2 bases of the junction left unmatched. The CDR3 covers 15 residues. The CDR3 region has the DNA TGTGCCAGCAGCTTGGGGACAGGGGGCGACTATGGCTACACCTTC. It codes for CASSLGTGGDYGYTF.

The chain joins TRBV5-1 to TRBJ1-3; 9 nucleotides match TRBD1. The CDR3 is 14 amino acids. Looked up from germline, CDR1 is SGHRS and CDR2 is YFSETQ. V shed 7 bases and J 3 bases; nucleotides not matched to a gene: 5. The CDR3 loop is CASAQGADGNTIYF. Written as DNA, the CDR3 is TGCGCCAGCGCACAGGGGGCGGATGGAAACACCATATATTTT.

The chain uses TRBV11-2 and TRBJ1-2; D is ambiguous. Germline assignment: CDR1 SGHAT and CDR2 FQNNGV. The CDR3 contains 13 residues. The V end lost 1 base, the J end lost 7 bases, and 10 bases lay between the germline ends. The CDR3 protein is CASSLGAGGGYTF. The CDR3 nucleotides are TGTGCCAGCAGCTTAGGAGCAGGTGGTGGCTACACCTTC.

The CDR3 coding sequence is TGTGCCAGCAGCCCGATTACAGGCTCTGGAAACACCATATATTTT. Amino acids: CASSPITGSGNTIYF. This chain joins TRBV7-2 and TRBJ1-3; weak D call: TRBD1 (5 bases). The CDR3 contains 15 residues. Germline CDR1 reads SGHTA; CDR2 reads FQGNSA. V lost 5 bases to trimming and J lost 0 bases, with 11 bases between them.

This clone was picked up a small number of times. The gene calls are TRBV5-1 and TRBJ2-2; D gene unclear. V was trimmed by 4 bases and J by 4 bases, leaving 17 bases between them. The V gene's germline CDR1 is SGHRS and CDR2 YFSETQ. The CDR3 is 16 amino acids. The CDR3 DNA reads as TGCGCCAGCAGCAGAACAGACAATGTGGGCACCGGGGAGCTGTTTTTT. It specifies CASSRTDNVGTGELFF. Complete variable domain (other parts from reference TRBV5-1 and TRBJ2-2): KAGVTQTPRYLIKTRGQQVTLSCSPISGHRSVSWYQQTPGQGLQFLFEYFSETQRNKGNFPGRFSGRQFSNSRSEMNVSTLELGDSALYLCASSRTDNVGTGELFFGEGSRLTVL.

This chain uses TRBV28 with TRBJ1-2; TRBD1 matches 7 bases. CDR3 size: 18 residues. Germline V gene lookup returns CDR1 MDHEN and CDR2 SYDVKM. With 5 bases clipped from V and 5 bases from J, the junction kept 20 bases outside the gene matches. The CDR3 loop is CASSNRQGALMFNYGYTF. CDR3 bases: TGTGCCAGCAGTAACAGACAGGGTGCTCTAATGTTTAATTATGGCTACACCTTC.

The table lists this clone with a count of one. J is TRBJ2-1 and V is TRBV9; TRBD2 matches at 10 bases. The ends lost 3 bases at V and 0 bases at J; junction bases unmatched: 0. Germline CDR1 and CDR2: SGDLS and YYNGEE. CDR3 length: 15 amino acids. The CDR3 DNA sequence: TGTGCCAGCAGCGCTAGCGGGAGCTCCTACAATGAGCAGTTCTTC. It specifies CASSASGSSYNEQFF.